This section outlines one T cell receptor beta chain sequence together with its context. Using immunoSEQ multiplex PCR, the repertoire was profiled, and TCRdb retains in-frame clones only, with some absent. The sample lists over 250,000 clones; 80% to 90% were seen once. Seattle patients were enrolled during active infection and followed longitudinally. The data belong to a study of blood T cell repertoires in COVID-19. CDR1 and CDR2 (germline): SGDLS, YYNGEE. Unmatched junction bases numbered 11, after V lost 2 bases and J lost 7 bases. The CDR3 contains 18 residues. This rearrangement joins TRBV9 to TRBJ2-2; 13 nucleotides line up with TRBD2. This clonotype was obtained from a woman in her seventies with COVID-19, enrolled during active disease. The sample was peripheral blood. CDR3 amino acids: CASSVGLAGPAGGGELFF. In DNA form, the CDR3 reads TGTGCCAGCAGCGTGGGACTAGCGGGACCCGCCGGGGGCGGGGAGCTGTTTTTT.